The clone carrying this T cell receptor beta chain was seen repeatedly, ten times or more. From RNA transcripts, TCR beta CDR3 regions were amplified. A set of HTBI primers served as the primers for a first-round RT-PCR of the TCR CDR3. TCRdb re-called the multiplex PCR reads through MiXCR, storing one row per CDR3 protein. The top ten clones hold approximately 7.9% of a sample with some 270,000 distinct CDR3 sequences, approximately 15% of them seen once. Between the trimmed V and J ends, which lost 5 bases and 7 bases, there was a span of 17 bases. The CDR3 is 15 amino acids. Germline assignment: CDR1 MDHEN and CDR2 SYDVKM. These data are taken from a study of T cells in Graves' hyperthyroidism and ophthalmopathy.

The chain carries TRBV28 and TRBJ1-4; TRBD1 is a possible D gene (6 bases). The clonotype originates from a woman in her forties with Graves' hyperthyroidism. Sequenced sample: blood. CDR3 nucleotides: TGTGCCAGCAGTCTCGGGACACCCGTCAGTGAAAAACTGTTTTTT. Protein product: CASSLGTPVSEKLFF.